The 11 T cell receptor beta chains below were found in one sample sequenced in a study of blood T cell repertoires in COVID-19. Sequenced by immunoSEQ multiplex PCR; TCRdb stores in-frame clones only, minus some. Seen here are around 140,000 clones, approximately 89% observed once, and the top ten hold roughly a tenth. Sequencing was done on a sample of peripheral blood. These receptor sequences come from a man aged 55-75 years with active or convalescent COVID-19.

V is TRBV7-2 and J is TRBJ2-5; TRBD1 matches at 9 bases. V was pared by 7 bases and J by 1 base, with 7 bases of the junction left unmatched. The length of the CDR3 is 15 residues. CDR1 and CDR2 (germline): SGHTA, FQGNSA. CDR3 sequence reads: CASNFQGQGQETQYF. The CDR3 coding sequence is TGTGCCAGCAACTTTCAGGGACAGGGCCAAGAGACCCAGTACTTC.

The chain is built from TRBV27 and TRBJ2-7; 8 nucleotides match TRBD1. Germline V gene sequence: CDR1 MNHEY, CDR2 SMNVEV (reference sequence). The CDR3 sequence is 16 residues long. Trimming took 6 bases from V and 3 from J; bases not matched to a gene: 13. CDR3 residues: CASRRSTGGGDYEQYF. The CDR3 bases are TGTGCCAGCAGGCGCTCAACAGGGGGTGGCGACTACGAGCAGTACTTC.

The chain combines TRBV21-1 with TRBJ2-7; TRBD1 is the table's D call, not checked against the DNA. TRBV21-1 is an annotated pseudogene. This CDR3 has 13 residues. CDR3 nucleotides: TGTGCCACCGTGACAGGGGGCTCCTACGAGCAGTACTTC. Translated, it gives CATVTGGSYEQYF.

This clone is termed medium-sized. This chain joins TRBV3-1 (or the pseudogene TRBV3-2) and TRBJ2-1; 9 bases line up with TRBD2. This CDR3 has 15 residues. Germline V gives CDR1 LGHDT, CDR2 YNNKEL (reference sequence). J was trimmed by 6 bases and V by 4 bases; bases with no gene match: 7. CDR3 sequence (DNA): TGTGCCAGCAGCCCCCGAGGACTAGCGAGCAATGAGCAGTTCTTC. It yields the protein CASSPRGLASNEQFF.

The CDR3 region is CASSPGTGGIYEQYF. CDR3 sequence (DNA): TGTGCCAGCAGCCCGGGGACAGGGGGTATCTACGAGCAGTACTTC. This chain links TRBV7-6 with TRBJ2-7; the match to TRBD1 covers 11 bases. Germline loops: CDR1 SGHVS, CDR2 FNYEAQ. V was clipped by 5 bases and J by 3 bases; unmatched bases: 6. The CDR3 has 15 residues.

The chain recombines TRBV7-2 with TRBJ2-1; TRBD2 matches at 16 bases. The CDR3 has 15 amino acids. The V segment lost 1 base and the J segment 14 bases; nucleotides outside the gene matches: 5. Germline CDR1 SGHTA, CDR2 FQGNSA. As DNA, the CDR3 is TGTGCCAGCAGCTTAGTTGGGACTAGCGGGAGGGCGGAGTTCTTC. Its protein product is CASSLVGTSGRAEFF.

This chain uses TRBV5-4 with TRBJ2-7, with D possibly matching TRBD2 (5 bases). The germline gives CDR1 SGHNT, CDR2 YYREEE (reference sequence). V lost 4 bases and J lost 5, with 19 bases in between. This CDR3 is 15 amino acids long. CDR3 amino acids: CASSPLTTARDEQYF. The DNA of the CDR3 is TGTGCCAGCAGCCCCTTGACTACCGCTAGGGACGAGCAGTACTTC. Full variable domain (remainder filled in from reference TRBV5-4 and TRBJ2-7): ETGVTQSPTHLIKTRGQQVTLRCSSQSGHNTVSWYQQALGQGPQFIFQYYREEENGRGNFPPRFSGLQFPNYSSELNVNALELDDSALYLCASSPLTTARDEQYFGPGTRLTVT.

This chain links TRBV9 with TRBJ2-7, with D possibly matching TRBD2 (5 bases). The CDR3 consists of 15 residues. Trimming cost V 4 bases and J 2 bases, with 16 bases left between them. From germline, CDR1 is SGDLS and CDR2 YYNGEE. The CDR3 DNA reads TGTGCCAGCAGCCCCCAGGCGGACTCGACCTACGAGCAGTACTTC. This gives the protein CASSPQADSTYEQYF.

This sequence joins TRBV23-1 and TRBJ2-4, with 10 bases lining up with TRBD1. TRBV23-1 is treated as an ORF (open reading frame) with a function not yet certain. This CDR3 is built from 14 residues. V trimming: 0 bases; J trimming: 10 bases; junction bases outside the gene matches: 3. CDR3 region: CASSQSRTGGIQYF. In nucleotides, the CDR3 is TGCGCCAGCAGTCAATCGAGGACAGGGGGTATTCAGTACTTC.

The chain is built from TRBV7-2 and TRBJ2-5; the D gene is possibly TRBD2 (6 bases). V shed 3 bases and J shed 5 bases, with 16 bases lying between them. CDR3 length equals 15 residues. Germline CDR1 SGHTA, CDR2 FQGNSA. CDR3 region: CASSFSSVYGETQYF. The CDR3 DNA reads TGTGCCAGCAGCTTCTCTAGCGTCTACGGGGAGACCCAGTACTTC.

This clone was detected only a few times. The chain employs TRBV3-1 (or the pseudogene TRBV3-2) and TRBJ1-4; D may be TRBD1 (6 bases). Germline values: CDR1 LGHDT, CDR2 YNNKEL (reference sequence). The CDR3 is 17 amino acids. Trimming left V 0 bases short and J 8 bases short, with 19 bases between. As DNA, the CDR3 is TGTGCCAGCAGCCAAGAAGGGCGGGGGGGGCTCCAGGAAAAACTGTTTTTT. This codes for CASSQEGRGGLQEKLFF.